Given below is one T cell receptor (beta chain) in context. Per germline, CDR1 SGHAT and CDR2 FQNNGV. V shed 5 bases and J 0 bases; nucleotides not matched to a gene: 7. CDR3 length: 15 amino acids. Two oligonucleotides, mixed equimolar, formed the beta constant-region primer covering TRBC1 and TRBC2. Ligated cDNA was amplified by four rounds of PCR with nested alpha and beta constant-region primers and SP2. TCRdb re-analysed the UMI-ligation and nested PCR reads in MiXCR, keeping a single row per CDR3 protein. Among 100,000 to 150,000 distinct CDR3 sequences listed, 36% were seen once. CD8 T cells were positively selected from what remained after CD4 positive selection. The data stem from a study of naive and memory T cell subsets.

What was sequenced was central memory CD4+ T cells from blood. The chain couples TRBV11-2 to TRBJ2-7; 7 bases fit TRBD2. The clonotype was recovered from a human donor in good health. The CDR3: CASSPASGGSYEQYF. DNA of the CDR3: TGTGCCAGCAGCCCCGCTAGCGGAGGCTCCTACGAGCAGTACTTC. Drawing the rest from reference TRBV11-2 and TRBJ2-7, the complete variable domain is EAGVAQSPRYKIIEKRQSVAFWCNPISGHATLYWYQQILGQGPKLLIQFQNNGVVDDSQLPKDRFSAERLKGVDSTLKIQPAKLEDSAVYLCASSPASGGSYEQYFGPGTRLTVT.